At least ten counts were recorded for the clone carrying this T cell receptor (beta chain). Its antigen is unknown. This entry comes from a study of CD8 T cells in ankylosing spondylitis. TCRdb called the 5' RACE reads again in MiXCR, with one record for every CDR3 protein. Here the sample spans about 140,000 distinct CDR3 sequences, more than 5.5% being singletons. The V end lost 6 bases, the J end lost 0 bases, and 6 bases lay between the germline ends. Germline CDR1 is MDHEN and CDR2 is SYDVKM. The CDR3 has 13 amino acids. General study points: Clones linked to disease, bearing a CD8+ phenotype, were relatively rare in peripheral blood. Reactive arthritis synovial fluid and blood were previously reported to contain some motif variants. Seemingly characteristic of ankylosing spondylitis blood was a TCR beta motif consisting of fewer than 10 highly homologous variants.

This sequence originates from a female donor with ankylosing spondylitis or in good health (not recorded which). The chain links TRBV28 to TRBJ2-4, with D unresolved. What was sequenced was blood, either unsorted or a sorted T cell fraction (not recorded which). The CDR3 sequence is CASRELAKNIQYF. The CDR3 DNA reads as TGTGCCAGCAGAGAGCTAGCCAAAAACATTCAGTACTTC.